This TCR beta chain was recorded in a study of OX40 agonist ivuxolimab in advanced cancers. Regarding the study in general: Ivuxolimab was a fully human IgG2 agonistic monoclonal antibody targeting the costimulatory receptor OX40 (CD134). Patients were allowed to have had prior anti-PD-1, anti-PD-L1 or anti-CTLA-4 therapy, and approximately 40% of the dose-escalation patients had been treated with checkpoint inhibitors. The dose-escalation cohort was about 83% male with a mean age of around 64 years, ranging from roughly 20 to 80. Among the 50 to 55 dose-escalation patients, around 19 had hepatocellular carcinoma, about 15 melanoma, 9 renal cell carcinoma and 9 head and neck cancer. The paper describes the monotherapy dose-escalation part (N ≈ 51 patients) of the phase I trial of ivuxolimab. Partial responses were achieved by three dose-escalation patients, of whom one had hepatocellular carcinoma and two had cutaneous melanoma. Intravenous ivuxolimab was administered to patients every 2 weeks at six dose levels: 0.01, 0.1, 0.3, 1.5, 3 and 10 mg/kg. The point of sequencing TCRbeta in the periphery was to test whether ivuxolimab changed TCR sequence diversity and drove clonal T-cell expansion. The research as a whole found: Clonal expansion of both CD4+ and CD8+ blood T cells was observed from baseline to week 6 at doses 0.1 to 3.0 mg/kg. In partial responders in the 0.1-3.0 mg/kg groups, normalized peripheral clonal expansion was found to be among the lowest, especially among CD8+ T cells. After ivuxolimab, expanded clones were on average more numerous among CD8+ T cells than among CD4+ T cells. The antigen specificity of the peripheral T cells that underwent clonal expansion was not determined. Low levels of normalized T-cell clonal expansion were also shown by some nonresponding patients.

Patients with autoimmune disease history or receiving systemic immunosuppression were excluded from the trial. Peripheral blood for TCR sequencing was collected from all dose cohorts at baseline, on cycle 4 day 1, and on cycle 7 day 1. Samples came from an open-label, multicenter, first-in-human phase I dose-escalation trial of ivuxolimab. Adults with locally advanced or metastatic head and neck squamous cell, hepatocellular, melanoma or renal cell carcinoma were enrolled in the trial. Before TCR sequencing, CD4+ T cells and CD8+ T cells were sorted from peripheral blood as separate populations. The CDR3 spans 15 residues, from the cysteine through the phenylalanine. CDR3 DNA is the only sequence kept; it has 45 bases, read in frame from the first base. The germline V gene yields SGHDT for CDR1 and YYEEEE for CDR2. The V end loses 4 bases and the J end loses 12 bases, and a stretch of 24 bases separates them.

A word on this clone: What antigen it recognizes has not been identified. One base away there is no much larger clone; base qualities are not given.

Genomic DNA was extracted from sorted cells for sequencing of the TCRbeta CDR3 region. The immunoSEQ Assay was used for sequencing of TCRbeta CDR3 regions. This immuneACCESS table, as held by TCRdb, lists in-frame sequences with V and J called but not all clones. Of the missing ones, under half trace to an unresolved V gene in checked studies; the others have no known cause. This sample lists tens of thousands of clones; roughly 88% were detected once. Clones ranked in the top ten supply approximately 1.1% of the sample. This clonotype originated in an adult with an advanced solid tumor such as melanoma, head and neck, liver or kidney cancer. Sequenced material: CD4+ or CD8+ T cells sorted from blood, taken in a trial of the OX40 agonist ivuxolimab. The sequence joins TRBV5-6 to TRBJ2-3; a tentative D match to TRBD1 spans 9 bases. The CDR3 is CASSAGQGTGGVQYF. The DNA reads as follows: TGTGCCAGCAGCGCGGGACAGGGTACGGGAGGGGTCCAGTATTTT.